Sequencing of this T cell receptor beta chain was carried out in a study of T cell repertoires in cytomegalovirus infection. Turning to the study itself: Recently identified HLA-C-restricted CMV epitopes were among the peptides used. Study findings and constraints: People with CMV and the relevant HLA were identified by cumulative public TCR beta family frequency.

Germline CDR1 is SQVTM and CDR2 is ANQGSEA. V gave up 4 bases and J gave up 11 bases; unmatched junction bases: 9. The CDR3 extends over 12 amino acids. This clonotype was detected a few times. Its specificity is not known. In TCRdb, the reads were re-called with MiXCR into one record per CDR3 protein. The data contain about 890,000 distinct CDR3 sequences, roughly 31% of them seen just once; the ten biggest clones take up around an eighth. The receptor's source is a human donor in good health (CMV status not recorded). Some clones in this sample may be carry-over from other donors' samples. J is TRBJ1-1 and V is TRBV29-1, with TRBD1 matching 8 bases. The source was cultured CD8+ T cells from PBMCs, collected from culture after CMV antigen stimulation. The CDR3 reads CSVGGQGDKAFF. The CDR3 DNA reads as TGCAGCGTTGGTGGACAGGGAGATAAGGCTTTCTTT.